This entry describes one T cell receptor (beta chain). The record originates from a study of cytomegalovirus exposure and HLA in healthy donors. Clones were read by immunoSEQ multiplex PCR, and TCRdb kept only the in-frame ones, dropping some. The sample yields hundreds of thousands of clones, over 65% seen once. The germline CDR1 and CDR2 sequences are SGHDN and FVKESK. Trimming stripped 1 base from V and 0 bases from J, with 12 bases between. The CDR3 runs to 16 residues. The chain recombines TRBV14 with TRBJ1-1; tentative D call: TRBD1 (6 bases). Input material: PBMCs. This clonotype originated in a woman aged 18-29 years in good health and CMV-seronegative. The CDR3 DNA reads as TGTGCCAGCAGCCAAGTCGGGACATCGATGAACACTGAAGCTTTCTTT. Residues: CASSQVGTSMNTEAFF.